Below are 19 T cell receptor beta chains sequenced from a single sample in a study of CD8 T cells in Susac syndrome. Reverse transcription of about 0.45 to 1 ug RNA was carried out with random hexamers. MiXCR, applied by TCRdb to the immunoSEQ multiplex PCR reads, yields one record per CDR3 protein. The repertoire holds about 240,000 distinct CDR3 sequences, with about 96% as singletons. The specimen sequenced was CD4+ T cells from PBMCs. These receptors came from a human donor with Susac syndrome.

This clonotype was seen just once. The gene calls are TRBV20-1 and TRBJ2-7; D remains ambiguous. CDR1 DFQATT and CDR2 SNEGSKA come from the germline V gene (reference sequence). CDR3 length: 11 amino acids. The V and J ends lost 5 bases and 1 base respectively, with 6 bases between them. CDR3 in DNA: TGCAGTGCTGGGGTGTCCTACGAGCAGTACTTC. Translated, it gives CSAGVSYEQYF.

The chain has TRBV30 and TRBJ2-5; D is unclear. This CDR3 comprises 14 residues. Germline lookup yields CDR1 GTSNPN and CDR2 SVGIG (reference sequence). V lost 0 bases, J lost 5 bases, and 13 bases lay in between. The CDR3 spells CAWSVPRLGETQYF. CDR3 nucleotide sequence: TGTGCCTGGAGTGTACCCCGCTTGGGGGAGACCCAGTACTTC.

This clonotype was found once. The chain is built from TRBV9 and TRBJ2-6; D may correspond to TRBD1 or TRBD2 (5 bases each). Between the trimmed V and J ends, which lost 2 bases and 0 bases, there was a span of 15 bases. CDR3 length equals 18 residues. Per the germline V gene, CDR1 is SGDLS and CDR2 is YYNGEE. The CDR3, as DNA: TGTGCCAGCAGCGTCGGGGCAGGGACCCTCTCTGGGGCCAACGTCCTGACTTTC. It encodes CASSVGAGTLSGANVLTF. Variable domain in full (rest from reference TRBV9 and TRBJ2-6): DSGVTQTPKHLITATGQRVTLRCSPRSGDLSVYWYQQSLDQGLQFLIQYYNGEERAKGNILERFSAQQFPDLHSELNLSSLELGDSALYFCASSVGAGTLSGANVLTFGAGSRLTVL.

The rearrangement uses TRBV23-1 and TRBJ1-5; no definite D call. TRBV23-1 is labeled an ORF, and its function is uncertain. The CDR3 has 20 residues. The V gene lost 0 bases and the J gene lost 9 bases, with 30 bases spanning the gap. CDR3 DNA sequence: TGCGCCAGCAGTCAATCTGTTATTGTCTCACTCTGGCCCTCTGTGCGGCCCCAGCATTTT. Its translation: CASSQSVIVSLWPSVRPQHF.

Only a few counts were recorded for this clonotype. The chain couples TRBV20-1 to TRBJ1-5; tentative D call: TRBD1 (5 bases). The CDR3 contains 13 residues. Per germline, CDR1 DFQATT and CDR2 SNEGSKA (reference sequence). Trimming stripped 0 bases from V and 5 bases from J, with 8 bases between. DNA of the CDR3: TGCAGTGCTAGAGAAGGGGTTGATCAGCCCCAGCATTTT. Amino acid sequence: CSAREGVDQPQHF.

This chain links TRBV30 with TRBJ1-3; D is ambiguous. Trimming shortened V by 2 bases and J by 0 bases, and 5 bases separated the two germline ends. Germline V gene lookup returns CDR1 GTSNPN and CDR2 SVGIG (reference sequence). The CDR3 is made up of 13 amino acids. In DNA, the CDR3 is TGTGCCTGGAGTCCGAACTCTGGAAACACCATATATTTT. This sequence encodes CAWSPNSGNTIYF.

CDR3 DNA: TGTGCCAGCAGCCTTCACGTCGGGCAGAGTGACTATGGCTACACCTTC. This sequence encodes CASSLHVGQSDYGYTF. The chain joins TRBV3-1 to TRBJ1-2; D is ambiguous. The germline V gene encodes CDR1 LGHDT and CDR2 YNNKEL (reference sequence). Trimming pared 4 bases from V and 3 bases from J, leaving 18 bases between. The CDR3 runs 16 residues.

The chain couples TRBV4-1 to TRBJ2-3; D is possibly TRBD2 (8 bases). The CDR3 loop spans 17 amino acids. The germline gives CDR1 MGHRA, CDR2 YSYEKL. V was trimmed by 5 bases and J by 4 bases, leaving 22 bases between them. The chain's CDR3 is CASSKGGGRRWADTQYF. CDR3 coding DNA: TGCGCCAGCAGCAAAGGGGGCGGGAGGAGGTGGGCAGATACGCAGTATTTT.

The chain uses TRBV4-1 and TRBJ2-1; tentative D call: TRBD1 (6 bases). The CDR3 has 14 amino acids. Trimming took 0 bases from V and 7 from J, leaving 10 bases between them. CDR1 is MGHRA, CDR2 YSYEKL, per germline. CDR3 amino acids: CASSQDLRGNEQFF. In DNA form, the CDR3 reads TGCGCCAGCAGCCAAGATCTCAGGGGTAATGAGCAGTTCTTC.

V is TRBV19 and J is TRBJ1-1; 8 nucleotides match TRBD1. Germline V lookup: CDR1 LNHDA, CDR2 SQIVND (reference sequence). Trimming took 5 bases from V and 1 from J; bases not matched to a gene: 6. CDR3 length: 15 amino acids. CDR3 bases: TGTGCCAGTAGTCCTTGGACAGGGCAGAACACTGAAGCTTTCTTT. Amino acid sequence: CASSPWTGQNTEAFF.

J is TRBJ1-1 and V is TRBV30; D unresolved. Trimming took 6 bases from V and 1 from J, leaving 9 bases between them. This CDR3 has 12 amino acids. Germline V gene sequence: CDR1 GTSNPN, CDR2 SVGIG (reference sequence). Written as DNA, the CDR3 is TGTGCCTGCGTAACAGCGAACACTGAAGCTTTCTTT. It yields the protein CACVTANTEAFF.

The V gene is TRBV4-1, the J gene TRBJ2-3; D possibly corresponds to TRBD2 (6 bases). With 4 bases removed from V and 2 bases from J, the gap between germline ends came to 16 bases. Germline V gene sequence: CDR1 MGHRA, CDR2 YSYEKL. The CDR3 extends over 16 amino acids. The CDR3 region has the DNA TGCGCCAGCAGCCCTTACCTGGGGGGTAACACAGATACGCAGTATTTT. Translating gives CASSPYLGGNTDTQYF.

The V and J genes are TRBV29-1 and TRBJ1-1; D not certain. Germline loops: CDR1 SQVTM, CDR2 ANQGSEA. Trimming left V 7 bases short and J 6 bases short, with 12 bases between. This CDR3 is built from 11 residues. CDR3 protein: CSDSRGAEAFF. CDR3 coding DNA: TGCAGCGACTCGCGGGGAGCTGAAGCTTTCTTT.

This CDR3 reads CASSQLAGGYNEQFF. The CDR3 DNA is TGTGCCAGCAGCCAACTAGCGGGAGGGTACAATGAGCAGTTCTTC. The chain has TRBV3-1 and TRBJ2-1; TRBD2 agrees at 12 bases. The length of the CDR3 is 15 residues. CDR1 is LGHDT, CDR2 YNNKEL, per germline (reference sequence). V was clipped by 2 bases and J by 4 bases; unmatched bases: 0.

The chain carries TRBV7-9 and TRBJ2-5, with 9 bases aligning to TRBD2. V lost 3 bases to trimming and J lost 3 bases; unmatched junction nucleotides: 2. The CDR3 is made up of 14 amino acids. Looked up from germline, CDR1 is SEHNR and CDR2 is FQNEAQ (reference sequence). In nucleotides, the CDR3 is TGTGCCAGCAGCTTCCGACTAGCGGAAGAGACCCAGTACTTC. This gives the protein CASSFRLAEETQYF.

V gene TRBV9 combines with J gene TRBJ2-7; 7 bases match TRBD1. The germline gives CDR1 SGDLS, CDR2 YYNGEE. The CDR3 spans 13 residues. Germline trimming cut 2 bases from V and 2 bases from J; bases unmatched to any gene: 1. The CDR3 DNA is TGTGCCAGCAGCGTGGGGACAGCCTACGAGCAGTACTTC. This codes for CASSVGTAYEQYF. The complete variable domain, with remaining parts taken from reference TRBV9 and TRBJ2-7, reads DSGVTQTPKHLITATGQRVTLRCSPRSGDLSVYWYQQSLDQGLQFLIQYYNGEERAKGNILERFSAQQFPDLHSELNLSSLELGDSALYFCASSVGTAYEQYFGPGTRLTVT.

The V call is TRBV20-1, the J call TRBJ1-5, with 7 bases fitting TRBD1. The V segment lost 6 bases and the J segment 6 bases; nucleotides outside the gene matches: 8. The CDR3 is made up of 13 amino acids. Germline values: CDR1 DFQATT, CDR2 SNEGSKA (reference sequence). CDR3 residues: CSAGTDLLQPQHF. The CDR3 coding sequence is TGCAGTGCCGGGACAGACTTACTTCAGCCCCAGCATTTT.

The chain uses TRBV7-9 and TRBJ2-7, with D perhaps TRBD2 (6 bases). The CDR3 length is 14 residues. Germline loops: CDR1 SEHNR, CDR2 FQNEAQ (reference sequence). Trimming removed 5 bases from V and 3 bases from J, with 14 bases in between. Here the CDR3 reads CASSTRDWNYEQYF. CDR3 nucleotides: TGTGCCAGCAGCACCCGGGACTGGAACTACGAGCAGTACTTC.

This clonotype was observed once. V usage is TRBV5-1 and J usage is TRBJ2-5, with D hard to call. In germline, CDR1 is SGHRS, CDR2 YFSETQ. The V and J ends lost 0 bases and 2 bases respectively, with 8 bases between them. The CDR3 has 14 amino acids. CDR3 DNA sequence: TGCGCCAGCAGCTTGGAAGGGAATCAAGAGACCCAGTACTTC. It specifies CASSLEGNQETQYF. The complete variable domain, with remaining parts taken from reference TRBV5-1 and TRBJ2-5, reads KAGVTQTPRYLIKTRGQQVTLSCSPISGHRSVSWYQQTPGQGLQFLFEYFSETQRNKGNFPGRFSGRQFSNSRSEMNVSTLELGDSALYLCASSLEGNQETQYFGPGTRLLVL.